This TCR beta chain was observed in a study of T cell repertoires in cytomegalovirus infection. Study in general: From public TCR beta signatures came an indication of both CMV infection and matching HLA type. Findings and limits, study-wide: HLA-C-restricted CMV-specific TCR beta clonotypes were dominant in the ex vivo response. People with CMV and the relevant HLA were identified by cumulative public TCR beta family frequency.

TCRdb re-derived calls from the reads in MiXCR, one entry per CDR3 protein. This sample has 250,000 or so distinct CDR3 sequences; 9% to 15% occur once, and the top ten carry 1.5% to 2%. Germline values: CDR1 SGHTA, CDR2 FQGNSA. The CDR3 length is 16 residues. V was trimmed by 1 base and J by 3 bases, leaving 14 bases between them. This clonotype was picked up many times. Its specificity is not known. The V and J genes are TRBV7-2 and TRBJ2-3; maybe TRBD2 (6 bases). This clonotype originated in a human donor in good health (CMV status not recorded). Some clones in this sample may be carry-over from other donors' samples. Sequencing was carried out using PBMCs. In DNA form, the CDR3 reads TGTGCCAGCAGCTTAGGTAGGGCGGGAAGAACAGATACGCAGTATTTT. It is translated as CASSLGRAGRTDTQYF. Supplemented by reference TRBV7-2 and TRBJ2-3, the full variable domain reads GAGVSQSPSNKVTEKGKDVELRCDPISGHTALYWYRQSLGQGLEFLIYFQGNSAPDKSGLPSDRFSAERTGGSVSTLTIQRTQQEDSAVYLCASSLGRAGRTDTQYFGPGTRLTVL.